The 23 T cell receptor beta chains presented below share a single source sample, sequenced in a study of blood T cell repertoires in COVID-19. TCRdb's table, derived via immunoSEQ multiplex PCR, lists solely in-frame clones and lacks some. The sample records more than 100,000 clones, 80% to 90% being singletons. The sequenced sample was peripheral blood. These receptors were collected from a woman aged 55-69 years with acute or convalescent COVID-19.

The V call is TRBV6-1, the J call TRBJ2-7, with 11 bases identical to TRBD2. The CDR3 totals 15 residues. Germline V gene lookup returns CDR1 MNHNS and CDR2 SASEGT. V trimming: 1 base; J trimming: 2 bases; junction bases outside the gene matches: 1. The CDR3 DNA reads as TGTGCCAGCAGTGAAGAACTAGCGGGAGCCTACGAGCAGTACGTC. This encodes CASSEELAGAYEQYV.

J is TRBJ2-4 and V is TRBV2, with 9 bases matching TRBD2. The germline V gene encodes CDR1 SNHLY and CDR2 FYNNEI. The V gene end was trimmed by 7 bases and the J gene end by 2 bases; junction bases not matched to a gene: 9. The CDR3 runs to 16 residues. The CDR3 DNA reads TGTGCCAGCATCCGCGGGACTAGCCGGTCCAAAAACATTCAGTACTTC. Protein product: CASIRGTSRSKNIQYF.

The chain joins TRBV7-2 to TRBJ2-2, with unresolved D. The V gene's germline CDR1 is SGHTA and CDR2 FQGNSA. CDR3 size: 12 residues. V lost 5 bases, J lost 7 bases, and 8 bases lay in between. The CDR3 loop reads CASSLSYGELFF. CDR3 sequence (DNA): TGTGCCAGCAGCCTTTCCTACGGGGAGCTGTTTTTT.

The J gene is TRBJ2-3, the V gene TRBV14; D gene uncertain. The CDR3 sequence is 13 residues long. From germline, CDR1 is SGHDN and CDR2 FVKESK. Trimming left V 3 bases short and J 6 bases short, with 10 bases between. In DNA, the CDR3 is TGTGCCAGCAGCCAGGCCCTTTTGGATACGCAGTATTTT. This sequence encodes CASSQALLDTQYF.

This sequence joins TRBV2 and TRBJ2-5, with TRBD2 matching 14 bases. The V gene's germline CDR1 is SNHLY and CDR2 FYNNEI. V dropped 8 bases and J dropped 4; count of bases not matched to a gene: 3. The CDR3 runs to 14 residues. This CDR3 is CASGTSGRGETQYF. The CDR3 DNA sequence: TGTGCCAGCGGGACTAGCGGGAGAGGAGAGACCCAGTACTTC.

This clone was seen only once. The chain has TRBV6-5 and TRBJ1-4; D is possibly TRBD1 (5 bases). The CDR3 extends over 14 amino acids. Trimming took 7 bases from V and 8 from J, leaving 17 bases between them. The germline V gene has CDR1 MNHEY and CDR2 SVGAGI. The CDR3 DNA is TGTGCCAGCACCGAGACAGTTGGGCGCGAAAAACTGTTTTTT. Its protein is CASTETVGREKLFF.

V gene TRBV4-2 combines with J gene TRBJ1-5, with TRBD1 as a possible D gene (6 bases). Germline V CDR1 and CDR2: LGHNA, YNFKEQ. This CDR3 has 16 amino acids. The V and J ends lost 0 bases and 1 base respectively, with 10 bases between them. The CDR3 here is CASSQDWGQSNQPQHF. The CDR3 nucleotides are TGTGCCAGCAGCCAAGATTGGGGACAAAGCAATCAGCCCCAGCATTTT.

This clone was seen only a few times. The V gene is TRBV19, the J gene TRBJ1-1; 7 positions match TRBD1. Looked up from germline, CDR1 is LNHDA and CDR2 is SQIVND (reference sequence). Trimming at V came to 5 bases and at J to 5 bases, leaving 8 bases not matched to a gene. The CDR3 is made up of 14 amino acids. In DNA, the CDR3 is TGTGCCAGTAGTCCACAGGGGAGAGGTACTGAAGCTTTCTTT. This translates into CASSPQGRGTEAFF. The full variable domain, with the rest looked up from reference TRBV19 and TRBJ1-1, is DGGITQSPKYLFRKEGQNVTLSCEQNLNHDAMYWYRQDPGQGLRLIYYSQIVNDFQKGDIAEGYSVSREKKESFPLTVTSAQKNPTAFYLCASSPQGRGTEAFFGQGTRLTVV.

The CDR3, as DNA: TGTGCCAGTAATGATCCGGGACTAGCGATCTACAATGAGCAGTTCTTC. Translated: CASNDPGLAIYNEQFF. The chain links TRBV19 to TRBJ2-1, with 10 nucleotides matching TRBD2. Trimming cost V 7 bases and J 3 bases; bases outside gene matches: 9. CDR1 and CDR2 (germline): LNHDA, SQIVND (reference sequence). The CDR3 spans 16 residues.

The CDR3 spells CSVSSPGATEAFF. The CDR3, as DNA: TGCAGCGTCTCTTCCCCTGGGGCCACTGAAGCTTTCTTT. This rearrangement joins TRBV29-1 to TRBJ1-1, with D possibly matching TRBD1 (5 bases). Between the trimmed V and J ends, which lost 6 bases and 4 bases, there was a span of 15 bases. The length of the CDR3 is 13 residues. CDR1 is SQVTM, CDR2 ANQGSEA, per germline.

The chain links TRBV28 to TRBJ1-3; 7 positions match TRBD1. The germline gives CDR1 MDHEN, CDR2 SYDVKM. V was pared by 6 bases and J by 4 bases, with 6 bases of the junction left unmatched. The CDR3 loop spans 14 amino acids. DNA for the CDR3: TGTGCCAGCAGCTCACAGGGGCTCGGAAACACCATATATTTT. Protein sequence: CASSSQGLGNTIYF.

V gene TRBV11-1 combines with J gene TRBJ2-6; no firm D call. Germline V gene sequence: CDR1 SGHAT, CDR2 FQDESV (reference sequence). The CDR3 has 15 amino acids. V shed 3 bases and J shed 0 bases, with 6 bases lying between them. CDR3 loop: CASSFGDSGANVLTF. The CDR3 DNA sequence: TGTGCCAGCAGCTTTGGAGACTCTGGGGCCAACGTCCTGACTTTC.

This clone was seen a handful of times. V is TRBV27 and J is TRBJ1-2; a weak D match, TRBD1 (5 bases). The CDR3 has 14 residues. V lost 3 bases, J lost 5 bases, and 13 bases lay in between. Per the germline V gene, CDR1 is MNHEY and CDR2 is SMNVEV (reference sequence). The DNA of the CDR3 is TGTGCCAGCAGTTTGGCAGGGCCCGCGTATGGCTACACCTTC. Its translation: CASSLAGPAYGYTF.

The count of this clone is one. V gene TRBV5-4 combines with J gene TRBJ1-2; D is possibly TRBD1 (5 bases). V lost 4 bases to trimming and J lost 7 bases, with 17 bases between them. Germline CDR1 and CDR2: SGHNT and YYREEE (reference sequence). The CDR3 is made up of 14 amino acids. This CDR3 reads CASSPLGGSVGYTF. CDR3 sequence (DNA): TGTGCCAGCAGCCCCCTGGGGGGAAGTGTTGGCTACACCTTC.

The CDR3 nucleotides read TGTGCCAGTAGACCCGGCGGACAGTCCGATGGCTACACCTTC. Its protein product is CASRPGGQSDGYTF. The chain couples TRBV19 to TRBJ1-2, with D possibly being TRBD1 (6 bases). Trimming took 6 bases from V and 6 from J, leaving 17 bases between them. Germline-derived CDR1 and CDR2 are LNHDA and SQIVND (reference sequence). There are 14 residues in the CDR3.

The rearrangement joins TRBV5-4 to TRBJ1-6, with a weak D call TRBD1 (6 bases). CDR1 SGHNT and CDR2 YYREEE come from the germline V gene (reference sequence). The V gene lost 5 bases and the J gene lost 7 bases, with 19 bases spanning the gap. The CDR3 runs 16 residues. This CDR3 reads CASRRAGTGKNSPLHF. The CDR3 DNA reads as TGTGCCAGCAGGCGTGCCGGTACAGGGAAAAATTCACCCCTCCACTTT.

The count of this clone is one. The rearrangement uses TRBV19 and TRBJ2-1; 12 bases are shared with TRBD2. This CDR3 contains 15 residues. V trimming: 7 bases; J trimming: 7 bases; junction bases outside the gene matches: 8. Germline assignment: CDR1 LNHDA and CDR2 SQIVND (reference sequence). CDR3 nucleotides: TGTGCCAGTACCCAACTAGCGGGAGGAGAGAATGAGCAGTTCTTC. Translating it yields CASTQLAGGENEQFF.

The V and J genes are TRBV19 and TRBJ1-1, with 11 bases matching TRBD1. Trimming at V came to 7 bases and at J to 4 bases, leaving 17 bases not matched to a gene. CDR1 and CDR2 (germline): LNHDA, SQIVND (reference sequence). This CDR3 has 18 amino acids. CDR3: CASTPGGGQGDLGTEAFF. CDR3 coding DNA: TGTGCCAGTACCCCCGGGGGGGGACAGGGGGATCTCGGCACTGAAGCTTTCTTT.

The V and J genes are TRBV7-2 and TRBJ2-1; 7 positions match TRBD2. The CDR3 has 17 residues. Germline trimming cut 4 bases from V and 2 bases from J; bases unmatched to any gene: 11. CDR1 is SGHTA and CDR2 is FQGNSA in the germline V gene. The CDR3 spells CASSSSTGGRAYNEQFF. The CDR3 bases are TGTGCCAGCAGCTCCTCTACTGGGGGGAGGGCCTACAATGAGCAGTTCTTC.

This sequence joins TRBV10-3 and TRBJ2-1; maybe TRBD1 (6 bases). This CDR3 has 15 amino acids. Trimming shortened V by 4 bases and J by 8 bases, and 18 bases separated the two germline ends. Germline CDR1 is ENHRY and CDR2 is SYGVKD. CDR3 residues: CAISVGQTTTDEQFF. The DNA of the CDR3 is TGTGCCATCAGTGTCGGACAGACAACTACAGATGAGCAGTTCTTC.

The chain carries TRBV11-1 and TRBJ1-1, with TRBD1 matching over 8 bases. The CDR3 loop spans 16 amino acids. With V trimmed by 4 bases and J by 1 base, 8 bases remained unmatched. Germline loops: CDR1 SGHAT, CDR2 FQDESV (reference sequence). CDR3 sequence reads: CASSYPGQGPNTEAFF. For the CDR3, the DNA is TGTGCCAGCAGCTACCCCGGACAGGGCCCGAACACTGAAGCTTTCTTT.

This chain links TRBV18 with TRBJ1-1; D gene ambiguous. Per the germline V gene, CDR1 is KGHSH and CDR2 is LQKENI. The CDR3 loop spans 17 amino acids. V was trimmed by 3 bases and J by 2 bases, leaving 19 bases between them. Here the CDR3 reads CASSPREAVTANTEAFF. CDR3 nucleotides: TGTGCCAGCTCACCTCGGGAGGCAGTTACCGCCAACACTGAAGCTTTCTTT. Together with reference TRBV18 and TRBJ1-1, the CDR3 gives the full variable domain: NAGVMQNPRHLVRRRGQEARLRCSPMKGHSHVYWYRQLPEEGLKFMVYLQKENIIDESGMPKERFSAEFPKEGPSILRIQQVVRGDSAAYFCASSPREAVTANTEAFFGQGTRLTVV.

This rearrangement joins TRBV10-3 to TRBJ2-3; 10 nucleotides agree with TRBD2. This CDR3 region has 13 residues. CDR1 ENHRY and CDR2 SYGVKD come from the germline V gene. The V gene end was trimmed by 8 bases and the J gene end by 1 base; junction bases not matched to a gene: 0. In DNA form, the CDR3 reads TGTGCCATCGGGACTAGCGGCACAGATACGCAGTATTTT. Protein sequence: CAIGTSGTDTQYF.